This TCR beta chain was documented in a study of beta chain features in type 1 diabetes. Study-level findings and limits: Although PCR might favor shorter templates, it would do so equally in patients and controls. A moderate, significant TCRB CDR3 shortening appeared in type 1 diabetes across four CD4+ subsets. For type 1 diabetes patients, VDJ junctions showed fewer insertions and more deletions.

All of the isolated RNA was reverse transcribed, so expressed TCRB transcripts were sequenced. Sequenced by immunoSEQ multiplex PCR; TCRdb stores in-frame clones only, minus some. The repertoire holds roughly 330,000 clones, with about 14% as singletons. Germline CDR1 reads LNHDA; CDR2 reads SQIVND (reference sequence). Trimming cost V 6 bases and J 8 bases, with 20 bases left between them. The CDR3 runs to 15 residues. This clone was detected only a few times. Its antigen is still unknown. The TCR sequence derives from a woman aged 18-29 years with type 1 diabetes. V and J are TRBV19 and TRBJ1-5; possibly TRBD1 for D (5 bases). Material for sequencing was naive CD4+ T cells from blood. CDR3 loop: CASSTDTRQGKPQHF. CDR3 nucleotide sequence: TGTGCCAGTAGCACGGACACGCGCCAGGGCAAGCCCCAGCATTTT.